The 14 T cell receptor beta chains below were found in one sample sequenced in a study of human T cells and chemical hapten exposure. Using its own MiXCR run on the RACE reads, TCRdb lists one record per CDR3 protein. The sample lists about 14,000 distinct CDR3 sequences; 16% were seen once. Time point indicated: patch test 1, 2 weeks after DPC sensitization. The treatment was: therapeutic diphenylcyclopropenone sensitization with weekly scalp DPC. This material consisted of whole blood, taken in connection with sensitization to the hapten diphenylcyclopropenone (DPC). Receptors were obtained from a woman in her twenties or thirties with alopecia areata. Some clones in this sample may be carry-over from other donors' samples.

This clonotype showed up just a few times. The rearrangement joins TRBV18 to TRBJ2-1, with 8 positions matching TRBD2. This CDR3 spans 14 amino acids. CDR1 is KGHSH, CDR2 LQKENI, per germline. The V gene end was trimmed by 4 bases and the J gene end by 9 bases; junction bases not matched to a gene: 8. The CDR3 here is CASSLSGTSLEQFF. The CDR3 nucleotides read TGTGCCAGCTCACTATCCGGGACTAGTCTTGAGCAGTTCTTC.

This clonotype was seen repeatedly, ten times or more. The chain uses TRBV29-1 and TRBJ2-3; 9 bases match TRBD2. The CDR3 spans 15 residues. The germline V gene has CDR1 SQVTM and CDR2 ANQGSEA. Trimming removed 6 bases from V and 0 bases from J; junction bases left unmatched: 7. The DNA of the CDR3 is TGCAGCGTCTCTTCTAGCGGGGCCAGCACAGATACGCAGTATTTT. Translation gives CSVSSSGASTDTQYF.

Details on this clonotype: A read error may produce the germline difference seen at one junction end. The chain employs TRBV29-1 and TRBJ2-3, with D unclear. From germline, CDR1 is SQVTM and CDR2 ANQGSEA. There are 11 residues in the CDR3. CDR3 region: CSVYRTDAQYF. The CDR3 coding sequence is TGCAGCGTCTACCGCACAGATGCGCAGTATTTT.

This clonotype was recorded at least ten times. The chain combines TRBV12-3 or TRBV12-4 with TRBJ2-3; 9 bases map to TRBD2. Trimming removed 7 bases from V and 5 bases from J; junction bases left unmatched: 7. The CDR3 has 14 residues. The CDR3 region has the DNA TGTGCCAGCATTAGCGGGAGAAGGGGAGATACGCAGTATTTT. This sequence encodes CASISGRRGDTQYF.

By share of the sample, this clonotype is medium-sized. The chain recombines TRBV28 with TRBJ2-7; 8 nucleotides match TRBD1. Germline CDR1 and CDR2: MDHEN and SYDVKM. V gave up 5 bases and J gave up 4 bases; unmatched junction bases: 7. The CDR3 has 14 amino acids. The CDR3 here is CASSRRTGSYEQYV. For the CDR3, the DNA is TGTGCCAGCAGTCGACGGACAGGGAGTTACGAGCAGTACGTC.

This clonotype has more than one count but fewer than ten. The V call is TRBV29-1, the J call TRBJ2-3; D is uncertain. This CDR3 has 11 amino acids. Germline V gene lookup returns CDR1 SQVTM and CDR2 ANQGSEA. V dropped 5 bases and J dropped 4 bases, with 7 bases sitting between them. This CDR3 reads CSVKVADTQYF. CDR3 nucleotide sequence: TGCAGCGTTAAGGTAGCAGATACGCAGTATTTT.

Judged by abundance, this clonotype is medium-sized. The chain couples TRBV2 to TRBJ1-3; TRBD1 might be the D (6 bases). Trimming cost V 6 bases and J 0 bases, with 15 bases left between them. This CDR3 has 16 residues. Germline V CDR1 and CDR2: SNHLY, FYNNEI. The CDR3 DNA reads TGTGCCAGCAGCCCACCAAGGGGGAGCTCTGGAAACACCATATATTTT. Translating it yields CASSPPRGSSGNTIYF.

The rearrangement joins TRBV10-3 to TRBJ1-1, with 9 bases lining up with TRBD1. The CDR3 extends over 13 amino acids. Germline assignment: CDR1 ENHRY and CDR2 SYGVKD. The V and J ends lost 11 bases and 6 bases, in that order; junction bases with no gene match: 10. CDR3 DNA sequence: TGTGCCCTCCGGGACAGGGATAGGGCTGAAGCTTTCTTT. Its protein product is CALRDRDRAEAFF.

The rearrangement links TRBV3-1 to TRBJ1-2; D is ambiguous. The ends were cut back, 4 bases at V and 7 bases at J, with 13 bases in the middle. CDR1 and CDR2 (germline): LGHDT, YNNKEL (reference sequence). The CDR3 length is 13 residues. The CDR3 DNA reads as TGTGCCAGCAGCCCCGACCCAGACGGTGGCTACACCTTC. Translation: CASSPDPDGGYTF.

This clonotype was detected only a few times. CDR3 amino acids: CASSSLYNSPLHF. The CDR3 DNA follows: TGTGCCAGCAGCTCCTTGTATAATTCACCCCTCCACTTT. The V and J genes are TRBV11-2 and TRBJ1-6; D call uncertain. The germline gives CDR1 SGHAT, CDR2 FQNNGV. The V end was cut by 4 bases, the J end by 4 bases, with 5 bases between. The CDR3 extends over 13 amino acids. The full variable domain, its missing parts supplied by reference TRBV11-2 and TRBJ1-6, is EAGVAQSPRYKIIEKRQSVAFWCNPISGHATLYWYQQILGQGPKLLIQFQNNGVVDDSQLPKDRFSAERLKGVDSTLKIQPAKLEDSAVYLCASSSLYNSPLHFGNGTRLTVT.

This clonotype is medium-sized in the sample. The chain joins TRBV27 to TRBJ1-1, with a possible D match to TRBD1 (5 bases). In germline, CDR1 is MNHEY, CDR2 SMNVEV (reference sequence). CDR3 length equals 15 residues. The germline V and J ends were trimmed by 5 bases and 0 bases, with 13 bases remaining between them. The CDR3 DNA is TGTGCCAGCAGTCCCACAGGACACCTGAACACTGAAGCTTTCTTT. This translates into CASSPTGHLNTEAFF.

In its sample, this clonotype was seen many times. The chain recombines TRBV6-2 or TRBV6-3 with TRBJ2-3; no clear D. Germline V gene lookup returns CDR1 MNHEY and CDR2 SVGEGT. V was clipped by 8 bases and J by 3 bases, with 9 bases between them. The CDR3 extends over 12 amino acids. The CDR3 bases are TGTGCCAGCTGTCCTCCGACAGATACGCAGTATTTT. Amino acids: CASCPPTDTQYF.

This clonotype appeared many times. V gene TRBV28 combines with J gene TRBJ2-3; 11 bases map to TRBD2. This CDR3 comprises 13 residues. Germline lookup yields CDR1 MDHEN and CDR2 SYDVKM. Trimming cost V 9 bases and J 4 bases; bases outside gene matches: 3. The CDR3 DNA follows: TGTGCCAGTTTAGCGGGAGGGGCAGATACGCAGTATTTT. Translation gives CASLAGGADTQYF.

Many counts were recorded for this clonotype. The chain joins TRBV20-1 to TRBJ1-6; 10 bases align to TRBD1. Trimming removed 4 bases from V and 10 bases from J; junction bases left unmatched: 10. CDR3 length equals 15 residues. Germline lookup yields CDR1 DFQATT and CDR2 SNEGSKA (reference sequence). CDR3 protein: CSATHGGQGRSPLHF. Here the CDR3 DNA reads TGCAGTGCTACCCACGGGGGACAGGGGCGGTCACCCCTCCACTTT.